Listed here are 10 T cell receptor beta chains from one sample, sequenced in a study of T cell changes during pregnancy in multiple sclerosis. Assay: immunoSEQ multiplex PCR; the TCRdb copy retains only in-frame clones and omits some. The data show roughly 12,000 clones, approximately 86% seen once. The sequenced sample was CD8+ T cells from peripheral blood mononuclear cells, obtained in the second trimester of pregnancy. The receptor set was obtained from a female donor in good health, enrolled as a control in a pregnancy study.

The chain has TRBV6-6 and TRBJ1-1; tentatively, D is TRBD1 (6 bases). V was pared by 0 bases and J by 11 bases, with 22 bases between. The germline gives CDR1 MNHNY, CDR2 SVGAGI (reference sequence). The CDR3 length is 16 residues. The CDR3 loop reads CASSYSPFTGSERAFF. CDR3 sequence (DNA): TGTGCCAGCAGTTACTCTCCCTTCACAGGGTCAGAGAGGGCTTTCTTT.

The chain combines TRBV9 with TRBJ1-1; D is uncertain. V was clipped by 3 bases and J by 0 bases, with 12 bases between them. This CDR3 spans 15 amino acids. Germline V lookup: CDR1 SGDLS, CDR2 YYNGEE. CDR3 in amino acids: CASSASPDLNTEAFF. The CDR3 DNA follows: TGTGCCAGCAGCGCCAGCCCTGACTTGAACACTGAAGCTTTCTTT.

The chain combines TRBV5-5 with TRBJ2-7, with no clear D. Trimming removed 0 bases from V and 3 bases from J, with 10 bases in between. CDR3 size: 14 residues. CDR1 is SGHKS, CDR2 YYEKEE, per germline (reference sequence). The CDR3 protein is CASSLVESGYEQYF. The CDR3 coding sequence is TGTGCCAGCAGCTTGGTAGAATCGGGCTACGAGCAGTACTTC.

The chain couples TRBV13 to TRBJ2-7; 10 bases fit TRBD2. The ends lost 5 bases at V and 2 bases at J; junction bases unmatched: 6. This CDR3 is 15 amino acids long. The V gene's germline CDR1 is PRHDT and CDR2 FYEKMQ (reference sequence). CDR3 sequence reads: CASSPGTSVAYEQYF. DNA of the CDR3: TGTGCCAGCAGCCCCGGGACTAGCGTCGCCTACGAGCAGTACTTC.

The V gene is TRBV4-1, the J gene TRBJ2-4, with D perhaps matching TRBD2 (6 bases). Germline V CDR1 and CDR2: MGHRA, YSYEKL. Trimming took off 2 bases at V and 4 bases at J, with 12 bases between the two ends. This CDR3 contains 15 residues. Here the CDR3 reads CASSQTSSGKNIQYF. CDR3 nucleotide sequence: TGCGCCAGCAGCCAAACCTCGAGCGGGAAAAACATTCAGTACTTC.

V usage is TRBV4-1 and J usage is TRBJ2-7; D is ambiguous. From germline, CDR1 is MGHRA and CDR2 YSYEKL. This CDR3 contains 13 residues. With 4 bases removed from V and 3 bases from J, the gap between germline ends came to 10 bases. The chain's CDR3 is CASSRGTDYEQYF. The CDR3 DNA reads as TGCGCCAGCAGCCGAGGAACCGACTACGAGCAGTACTTC.

This rearrangement joins TRBV10-3 to TRBJ2-7; D might be TRBD2 (8 bases). The V and J ends lost 5 bases and 3 bases respectively, with 17 bases between them. The CDR3 extends over 15 amino acids. The germline gives CDR1 ENHRY, CDR2 SYGVKD. CDR3 sequence: CAISQGGLGSYEQYF. The CDR3 region has the DNA TGTGCCATCAGTCAGGGGGGACTAGGTAGCTACGAGCAGTACTTC.

This clone counts as medium-sized. In the same sample, other DNA sequences code for this CDR3. V and J are TRBV4-3 and TRBJ1-4, with D possibly matching TRBD1 (5 bases). Trimming removed 0 bases at V and 7 bases at J, with 12 bases between. Germline V gene data show CDR1 as LGHNA and CDR2 as YSLEER. The CDR3 consists of 15 residues. The CDR3 loop reads CASSQDTLRGEKLFF. In DNA form, the CDR3 reads TGCGCCAGCAGCCAAGATACCCTAAGGGGTGAAAAACTGTTTTTT.

The chain has TRBV7-7 and TRBJ2-5, with D possibly TRBD2 on 5 matching bases. V lost 5 bases and J 3 bases, leaving 10 bases between the germline ends. The germline V gene encodes CDR1 SSHAT and CDR2 FNYEAQ (reference sequence). The CDR3 length is 13 residues. The CDR3 region has the DNA TGTGCCAGCAGCCACGCGGGTGAAGAGACCCAGTACTTC. Translation: CASSHAGEETQYF.

This clone was picked up a small number of times. The chain uses TRBV15 and TRBJ2-6; 8 positions match TRBD1. V trimming: 5 bases; J trimming: 0 bases; junction bases outside the gene matches: 9. Germline V gene lookup returns CDR1 LNHNV and CDR2 YYDKDF (reference sequence). The CDR3 extends over 18 amino acids. CDR3 loop: CATSGPGQDISGANVLTF. For the CDR3, the DNA is TGTGCCACCAGCGGGCCGGGACAGGATATCTCTGGGGCCAACGTCCTGACTTTC.